This T cell receptor beta chain was obtained from a study of OX40 agonist ivuxolimab in advanced cancers. The overall study: In three patients, partial responses were observed, one with hepatocellular carcinoma and two with cutaneous melanoma. Study-wide points: On average, CD8+ T cells had more expanded clones than CD4+.

As concerns this clone: As yet, its antigen is unknown.

Generated by immunoSEQ multiplex PCR, the TCRdb table keeps only in-frame clones and is missing some. The sample carries just over 90,000 clones, approximately 94% recorded once. Germline CDR1 SGHRS, CDR2 YFSETQ. CDR3 size: 13 residues. The V end lost 0 bases, the J end lost 5 bases, and 9 bases lay between the germline ends. This TCR derives from an adult with an advanced solid tumor such as melanoma, head and neck, liver or kidney cancer. Specimen: CD4+ or CD8+ T cells sorted from blood, collected in a trial of the OX40 agonist ivuxolimab. The rearrangement links TRBV5-1 to TRBJ2-7; D is undetermined. In DNA, the CDR3 is TGCGCCAGCAGCTTGGATCTCGCGAACGAGCAGTACTTC. Its translation is CASSLDLANEQYF. Looking up the rest from reference TRBV5-1 and TRBJ2-7 gives the full variable domain: KAGVTQTPRYLIKTRGQQVTLSCSPISGHRSVSWYQQTPGQGLQFLFEYFSETQRNKGNFPGRFSGRQFSNSRSEMNVSTLELGDSALYLCASSLDLANEQYFGPGTRLTVT.